This T cell receptor (beta chain) was identified in a study of CD8+ T cells in alopecia areata. On the study more broadly: Female C3H/HeJ mice aged about 7-11 weeks received skin from spontaneously alopecic C3H/HeJ graft donors aged 6-12 months. Study-wide results and caveats: Compared with normal scalp, lesional scalp had higher clonality and more expanded CD8+ clones.

This clone occurred a few times. Its antigen remains unidentified. The listed genes are named as in mouse. The read terminates 4 residues ahead of where the CDR3 ends, so the germline J gene completes it. The CDR3 length is 13 residues. Germline CDR1 NNHNN, CDR2 SYGAGS (reference sequence). Trimming took 4 bases from V and 2 from J, leaving 7 bases between them. Extracted RNA was reverse transcribed into cDNA, the sequencing template. This table comes from immunoSEQ multiplex PCR, and its TCRdb copy is limited to in-frame clones, with some not included. This sample has approximately 110,000 clones, each found more than once.

The TCR originated in a C3H/HeJ mouse with alopecia areata. The strain bears MHC haplotype H2-k. The sequenced sample consisted of lesional skin. This chain joins TRBV13-2 and TRBJ2-1; D is undetermined. The CDR3 DNA, read in part, is TGTGCCAGCGGTTACAGAGACTATGCT. Translation gives CASGYRDYA. The complete CDR3 sequence is CASGYRDYAEQFF.